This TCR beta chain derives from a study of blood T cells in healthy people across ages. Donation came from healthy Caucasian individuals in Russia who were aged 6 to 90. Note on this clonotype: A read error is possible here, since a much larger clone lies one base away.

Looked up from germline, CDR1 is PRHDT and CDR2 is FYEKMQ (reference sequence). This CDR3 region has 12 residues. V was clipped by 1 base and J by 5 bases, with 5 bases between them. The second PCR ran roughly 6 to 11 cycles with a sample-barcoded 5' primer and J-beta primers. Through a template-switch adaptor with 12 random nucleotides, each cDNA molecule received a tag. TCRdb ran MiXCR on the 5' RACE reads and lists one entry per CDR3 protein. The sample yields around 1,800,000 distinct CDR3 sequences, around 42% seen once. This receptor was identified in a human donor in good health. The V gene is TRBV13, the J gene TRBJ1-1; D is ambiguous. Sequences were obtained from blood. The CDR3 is CASSLDKTEAFF. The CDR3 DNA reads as TGTGCCAGCAGCTTAGATAAGACTGAAGCTTTCTTT.